This is a list of T cell receptor beta chains from one sample in a study of metastatic and nonmetastatic thyroid tumors. TCRdb re-called the PCR reads with MiXCR. The repertoire holds 9,000 to 15,000 clones, with approximately 35% as singletons. The sample comprised tumor tissue. These receptors all stem from a female donor with papillary thyroid cancer or a benign thyroid nodule (not recorded which). Some clones in this sample may be carry-over from other donors' samples. CDR3s include the opening cysteine and the closing phenylalanine or tryptophan. D genes are given only for firm matches. Clone size is not always given. Where it is, it says once, few, many or a class for expanded clones.

j_gene	d_gene	abundance	v_gene	CDR3aa	CDR3nt
TRBJ2-5	TRBD1	many	TRBV11-3	CASSPTGGHGRGTQYF	TGTGCCAGCAGCCCCACAGGGGGCCATGGTAGAGGGACCCAGTACTTC
TRBJ1-1	-	medium-sized	TRBV3-1	CASSQLGRNTEAFF	TGTGCCAGCAGCCAATTGGGGAGGAACACTGAAGCTTTCTTT
TRBJ2-7	-	-	TRBV6-4	CASSDSDDGEQYF	TGTGCCAGCAGTGACTCGGACGACGGAGAGCAGTACTTC
TRBJ2-1	TRBD1	-	TRBV11-2	CASSLQDRAVVFF	TGTGCCAGCAGCTTACAGGACAGGGCGGTTGTGTTCTTC
TRBJ1-6	-	-	TRBV27	CASSLSRGLVNSPLHF	TGTGCCAGCAGTTTATCGAGAGGGCTGGTTAATTCACCCCTCCACTTT
TRBJ1-5	-	-	TRBV6-1	CASSEMEGGGNQPQHF	TGTGCCAGCAGTGAAATGGAGGGGGGAGGCAATCAGCCCCAGCATTTT
TRBJ1-5	-	many	TRBV10-3	CAISDGNQPQHF	TGTGCCATCAGTGATGGGAATCAGCCCCAGCATTTT
TRBJ2-2	TRBD2	once	TRBV20-1	CSARDGTSGDTGELFF	TGCAGTGCTAGAGATGGGACTAGCGGGGACACCGGGGAGCTGTTTTTT
TRBJ2-5	-	many	TRBV5-1	CASSSGLKETQYF	TGCGCCAGCAGCTCGGGACTCAAAGAGACCCAGTACTTC
TRBJ2-7	TRBD2	once	TRBV10-2	CASSTAGTSGRLSYEQYF	TGCGCCAGCAGTACGGCTGGGACTAGCGGGAGATTGTCCTACGAGCAGTACTTC
TRBJ2-3	TRBD2	medium-sized	TRBV24-1	CATSDPTSGATDTQYF	TGTGCCACCAGTGACCCGACTAGCGGGGCCACAGATACGCAGTATTTT
TRBJ2-2	TRBD1	many	TRBV19	CASSGLTGAGELFF	TGTGCCAGTAGTGGATTGACAGGGGCCGGGGAGCTGTTTTTT
TRBJ2-1	TRBD2	-	TRBV28	CASRRTSGWFF	TGTGCCAGCAGACGTACTAGCGGGTGGTTCTTC
TRBJ2-7	TRBD1	-	TRBV18	CASSPTGVEQYF	TGTGCCAGCTCACCTACAGGGGTCGAGCAGTACTTC
TRBJ2-7	-	few	TRBV24-1	CATNSGGPDSYEQYF	TGTGCCACCAACAGTGGAGGGCCAGACTCCTACGAGCAGTACTTC
TRBJ2-1	TRBD2	once	TRBV14	CASREGSGASYNEQFF	TGTGCCAGCAGGGAAGGGAGCGGGGCCTCCTACAATGAGCAGTTCTTC
TRBJ2-3	TRBD2	medium-sized	TRBV30	CAWRLAGGIDTQYF	TGTGCCTGGAGACTAGCGGGAGGGATAGATACGCAGTATTTT
TRBJ2-5	-	-	TRBV7-6	CASSLEYSQETQYF	TGTGCCAGCAGCTTAGAGTACAGTCAAGAGACCCAGTACTTC